The 13 T cell receptor beta chains presented below share a single source sample, sequenced in a study of T cells in Graves' hyperthyroidism and ophthalmopathy. RNA transcripts were the template for amplifying TCR beta CDR3 regions. Researchers ran a first-round RT-PCR on the TCR CDR3 using the HTBI primer set. TCRdb recomputed calls from the multiplex PCR reads with MiXCR, one row per CDR3 protein. The table shows fewer than 400,000 distinct CDR3 sequences, with 15% to 20% occurring only once. The sequenced sample was blood. The receptors originated from a man aged 25-45 years with Graves' hyperthyroidism.

This clonotype was seen repeatedly, ten times or more. This chain links TRBV5-6 with TRBJ2-1, with no clear D. Germline CDR1 is SGHDT and CDR2 is YYEEEE. Trimming shortened V by 1 base and J by 8 bases, and 10 bases separated the two germline ends. The CDR3 runs to 13 residues. CDR3 in amino acids: CASSLSGLDEQFF. Written as DNA, the CDR3 is TGTGCCAGCAGCTTGTCCGGCTTAGATGAGCAGTTCTTC.

This clonotype occurred many times. CDR3 residues: CASSAMSSYNSPLHF. The CDR3 region has the DNA TGTGCCAGCAGTGCCATGAGCTCCTATAATTCACCCCTCCACTTT. The V call is TRBV2, the J call TRBJ1-6; D remains unclear. Trimming pared 4 bases from V and 0 bases from J, leaving 7 bases between. The length of the CDR3 is 15 residues. The germline V gene has CDR1 SNHLY and CDR2 FYNNEI.

This clonotype was counted many times. As DNA, the CDR3 is TGTGCCAGCAGTTCCCGGGACACCCTCGGGGATACGCAGTATTTT. Translating gives CASSSRDTLGDTQYF. This rearrangement joins TRBV28 to TRBJ2-3, with a tentative D call TRBD1 (6 bases). V lost 4 bases, J lost 6 bases, and 17 bases lay in between. Germline V CDR1 and CDR2: MDHEN, SYDVKM. The CDR3 length is 15 residues. Full variable domain (rest looked up from reference TRBV28 and TRBJ2-3): DVKVTQSSRYLVKRTGEKVFLECVQDMDHENMFWYRQDPGLGLRLIYFSYDVKMKEKGDIPEGYSVSREKKERFSLILESASTNQTSMYLCASSSRDTLGDTQYFGPGTRLTVL.

The sample holds many counts of this clonotype. V gene TRBV7-9 combines with J gene TRBJ2-7, with D maybe TRBD2 (6 bases). CDR3 length: 13 amino acids. Germline V gene data show CDR1 as SEHNR and CDR2 as FQNEAQ (reference sequence). V was trimmed by 6 bases and J by 6 bases, leaving 15 bases between them. The CDR3 DNA is TGTGCCAGCAGGGACCGGGGACTTATCGAGCAGTACTTC. Translation gives CASRDRGLIEQYF. Full variable domain (outside the CDR3, taken from reference TRBV7-9 and TRBJ2-7): DTGVSQNPRHKITKRGQNVTFRCDPISEHNRLYWYRQTLGQGPEFLTYFQNEAQLEKSRLLSDRFSAERPKGSFSTLEIQRTEQGDSAMYLCASRDRGLIEQYFGPGTRLTVT.

V and J are TRBV28 and TRBJ1-2; D is unclear. The ends were cut back, 4 bases at V and 3 bases at J, with 12 bases in the middle. CDR3 size: 14 residues. Germline V gene lookup returns CDR1 MDHEN and CDR2 SYDVKM. The CDR3 sequence is CASSSDLLDYGYTF. In DNA form, the CDR3 reads TGTGCCAGCAGTTCAGATCTCCTGGACTATGGCTACACCTTC.

The table lists this clonotype with a few counts. The chain carries TRBV30 and TRBJ2-1; TRBD2 agrees at 8 bases. CDR3 length: 15 residues. Germline values: CDR1 GTSNPN, CDR2 SVGIG (reference sequence). J gave up 3 bases and V 4 bases, and 8 bases lay outside the gene matches. CDR3 bases: TGTGCCTGGACCCCCGGGGGACTAGTCTACAATGAGCAGTTCTTC. Translated: CAWTPGGLVYNEQFF.

The chain employs TRBV28 and TRBJ2-5, with 10 positions matching TRBD2. This CDR3 has 16 residues. CDR1 and CDR2 from the germline V gene are MDHEN and SYDVKM. With 3 bases clipped from V and 2 bases from J, the junction kept 6 bases outside the gene matches. CDR3 in amino acids: CASSFGTSDRQETQYF. The CDR3 nucleotides are TGTGCCAGCAGTTTTGGGACTAGCGACAGACAAGAGACCCAGTACTTC.

This clonotype occurred many times. V gene TRBV7-9 combines with J gene TRBJ1-2, with TRBD1 as a possible D gene (6 bases). CDR3 size: 14 residues. CDR1 and CDR2 (germline): SEHNR, FQNEAQ (reference sequence). V lost 3 bases, J lost 2 bases, and 10 bases lay in between. As DNA, the CDR3 is TGTGCCAGCAGCTTCTCGACAGGAAACTATGGCTACACCTTC. Its protein is CASSFSTGNYGYTF.

The chain links TRBV28 to TRBJ2-5, with 12 bases matching TRBD2. V lost 2 bases and J lost 5; bases outside the gene matches: 6. CDR3 size: 16 residues. The germline V gene encodes CDR1 MDHEN and CDR2 SYDVKM. The CDR3 region has the DNA TGTGCCAGCAGTTTAAGGCTAGCGGGAGGGTATGAGACCCAGTACTTC. The encoded protein is CASSLRLAGGYETQYF.

V usage is TRBV7-9 and J usage is TRBJ2-2; D may be TRBD2 (6 bases). V dropped 5 bases and J dropped 3 bases, with 10 bases sitting between them. The V gene's germline CDR1 is SEHNR and CDR2 FQNEAQ (reference sequence). This CDR3 has 14 amino acids. DNA for the CDR3: TGTGCCAGCAGCCATCCGGGGGACACCGGGGAGCTGTTTTTT. As protein: CASSHPGDTGELFF. The whole variable domain, remainder taken from reference TRBV7-9 and TRBJ2-2, is DTGVSQNPRHKITKRGQNVTFRCDPISEHNRLYWYRQTLGQGPEFLTYFQNEAQLEKSRLLSDRFSAERPKGSFSTLEIQRTEQGDSAMYLCASSHPGDTGELFFGEGSRLTVL.

This chain connects TRBV28 to TRBJ1-4; TRBD1 might be the D (6 bases). V lost 10 bases and J 4 bases, leaving 13 bases between the germline ends. This CDR3 spans 13 amino acids. CDR1 is MDHEN, CDR2 SYDVKM, per germline. CDR3 sequence (DNA): TGTGCCACCGGGGGGCCTATTAATGAAAAACTGTTTTTT. Translation: CATGGPINEKLFF.

V usage is TRBV3-1 and J usage is TRBJ2-7; D perhaps matches TRBD1 (8 bases). Germline CDR1 LGHDT, CDR2 YNNKEL (reference sequence). The CDR3 covers 17 residues. Trimming stripped 0 bases from V and 4 bases from J, with 19 bases between. CDR3 sequence reads: CASSQDGRAGGQYEQYF. Written as DNA, the CDR3 is TGTGCCAGCAGCCAAGATGGGAGGGCAGGGGGCCAATACGAGCAGTACTTC.

This clonotype was seen a handful of times. This chain joins TRBV20-1 and TRBJ2-1, with TRBD2 matching 8 bases. Germline trimming cut 6 bases from V and 12 bases from J; bases unmatched to any gene: 16. The germline CDR1 and CDR2 sequences are DFQATT and SNEGSKA (reference sequence). The CDR3 is 14 residues long. CDR3 sequence: CSARRGGAGERQFF. DNA of the CDR3: TGCAGTGCCCGCCGGGGTGGAGCGGGAGAACGGCAGTTCTTC.